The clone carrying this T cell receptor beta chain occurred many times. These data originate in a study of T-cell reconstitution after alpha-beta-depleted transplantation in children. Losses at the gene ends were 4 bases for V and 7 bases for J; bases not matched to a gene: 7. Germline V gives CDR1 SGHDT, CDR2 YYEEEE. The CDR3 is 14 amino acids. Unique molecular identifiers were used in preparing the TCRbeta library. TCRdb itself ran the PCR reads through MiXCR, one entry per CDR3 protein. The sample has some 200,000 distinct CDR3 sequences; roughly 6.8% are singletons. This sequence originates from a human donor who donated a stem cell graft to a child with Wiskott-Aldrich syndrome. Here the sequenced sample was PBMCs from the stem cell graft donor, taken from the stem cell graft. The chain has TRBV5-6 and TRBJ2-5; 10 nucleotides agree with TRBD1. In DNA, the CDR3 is TGTGCCAGCAGCGCCCGGGACAGGGGAACGACCCAGTACTTC. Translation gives CASSARDRGTTQYF.